The 8 T cell receptor beta chains reported below all come from one sample, sequenced in a study of CD8+ T cells in alopecia areata. Sequencing templates came from extracted RNA that was reverse transcribed into cDNA. Method: immunoSEQ multiplex PCR; TCRdb's copy keeps in-frame clones and lacks some. The sample shows more than 200,000 clones, around 66% of them seen only once. The treatment is: oral pan-JAK inhibitor, 5-10 mg twice daily. Source: CD4+ T cells sorted from blood, taken at week 4, from a patient treated with tofacitinib. Receptor source: a human donor with alopecia areata.

The V and J genes are TRBV29-1 and TRBJ1-2, with 7 bases aligning to TRBD1. The CDR3 is made up of 13 amino acids. Unmatched junction bases numbered 3, after V lost 4 bases and J lost 1 base. Germline assignment: CDR1 SQVTM and CDR2 ANQGSEA. CDR3 DNA: TGCAGCGTTGGGACAGGAAATAACTATGGCTACACCTTC. This gives the protein CSVGTGNNYGYTF.

This clone was counted a few times. This rearrangement joins TRBV5-1 to TRBJ2-1; TRBD1 or TRBD2 may be the D gene (5 bases each). Germline V gene sequence: CDR1 SGHRS, CDR2 YFSETQ. The CDR3 length is 15 residues. Between the trimmed V and J ends, which lost 4 bases and 6 bases, there was a span of 17 bases. The CDR3 region has the DNA TGCGCCAGCAGCCTGGTCGGGACCGGTCTCAATGAGCAGTTCTTC. Its translation: CASSLVGTGLNEQFF. Filled out from reference TRBV5-1 and TRBJ2-1, the complete variable domain reads KAGVTQTPRYLIKTRGQQVTLSCSPISGHRSVSWYQQTPGQGLQFLFEYFSETQRNKGNFPGRFSGRQFSNSRSEMNVSTLELGDSALYLCASSLVGTGLNEQFFGPGTRLTVL.

The CDR3 sequence is CASSFGMNTEAFF. Here the CDR3 DNA reads TGTGCCAGCAGCTTTGGCATGAACACTGAAGCTTTCTTT. The rearrangement joins TRBV7-9 to TRBJ1-1; no clear D gene. This CDR3 spans 13 amino acids. Trimming took off 3 bases at V and 0 bases at J, with 5 bases between the two ends. Germline CDR1 reads SEHNR; CDR2 reads FQNEAQ (reference sequence).

CDR3 DNA sequence: TGTGCCAGTAGTATAGATGGGCCTAGCAGGGGGGGCACAGATACGCAGTATTTT. It specifies CASSIDGPSRGGTDTQYF. The gene calls are TRBV19 and TRBJ2-3; perhaps TRBD1 as D (7 bases). V was trimmed by 0 bases and J by 1 base, leaving 17 bases between them. The germline V gene has CDR1 LNHDA and CDR2 SQIVND (reference sequence). CDR3 size: 18 residues.

The chain carries TRBV11-2 and TRBJ2-2, with D maybe TRBD2 (5 bases). This CDR3 comprises 14 residues. The V and J ends lost 3 bases and 4 bases respectively, with 9 bases between them. The germline V gene encodes CDR1 SGHAT and CDR2 FQNNGV. The CDR3, as DNA: TGTGCCAGCAGCTTCCCTAGCCGCACCGGGGAGCTGTTTTTT. Protein sequence: CASSFPSRTGELFF. The variable domain in full, completed from reference TRBV11-2 and TRBJ2-2, reads EAGVAQSPRYKIIEKRQSVAFWCNPISGHATLYWYQQILGQGPKLLIQFQNNGVVDDSQLPKDRFSAERLKGVDSTLKIQPAKLEDSAVYLCASSFPSRTGELFFGEGSRLTVL.

This rearrangement joins TRBV29-1 to TRBJ2-5; TRBD1 matches at 10 bases. This CDR3 spans 15 amino acids. The V gene's germline CDR1 is SQVTM and CDR2 ANQGSEA. The V gene end was trimmed by 4 bases and the J gene end by 5 bases; junction bases not matched to a gene: 10. DNA of the CDR3: TGCAGCGTTGTCGGGGACAGGGGCTATGGGGAGACCCAGTACTTC. Translating it yields CSVVGDRGYGETQYF. The full variable domain, rest sourced from reference TRBV29-1 and TRBJ2-5, is SAVISQKPSRDICQRGTSLTIQCQVDSQVTMMFWYRQQPGQSLTLIATANQGSEATYESGFVIDKFPISRPNLTFSTLTVSNMSPEDSSIYLCSVVGDRGYGETQYFGPGTRLLVL.

The CDR3 here is CASSPGTGEWNTEAFF. CDR3 nucleotides: TGTGCCAGCAGCCCCGGGACAGGGGAATGGAACACTGAAGCTTTCTTT. The chain recombines TRBV9 with TRBJ1-1; 10 nucleotides match TRBD1. The V segment lost 4 bases and the J segment 1 base; nucleotides outside the gene matches: 7. Germline V gene lookup returns CDR1 SGDLS and CDR2 YYNGEE. This CDR3 is 16 amino acids long. The full variable domain, its missing parts supplied by reference TRBV9 and TRBJ1-1, is DSGVTQTPKHLITATGQRVTLRCSPRSGDLSVYWYQQSLDQGLQFLIQYYNGEERAKGNILERFSAQQFPDLHSELNLSSLELGDSALYFCASSPGTGEWNTEAFFGQGTRLTVV.

This clone was found a few times. V usage is TRBV29-1 and J usage is TRBJ2-3; no firm D call. Per the germline V gene, CDR1 is SQVTM and CDR2 is ANQGSEA. The CDR3 length is 12 residues. With 6 bases removed from V and 0 bases from J, the gap between germline ends came to 7 bases. In nucleotides, the CDR3 is TGCAGCGTCGAGACTAGCACAGATACGCAGTATTTT. Residues: CSVETSTDTQYF.